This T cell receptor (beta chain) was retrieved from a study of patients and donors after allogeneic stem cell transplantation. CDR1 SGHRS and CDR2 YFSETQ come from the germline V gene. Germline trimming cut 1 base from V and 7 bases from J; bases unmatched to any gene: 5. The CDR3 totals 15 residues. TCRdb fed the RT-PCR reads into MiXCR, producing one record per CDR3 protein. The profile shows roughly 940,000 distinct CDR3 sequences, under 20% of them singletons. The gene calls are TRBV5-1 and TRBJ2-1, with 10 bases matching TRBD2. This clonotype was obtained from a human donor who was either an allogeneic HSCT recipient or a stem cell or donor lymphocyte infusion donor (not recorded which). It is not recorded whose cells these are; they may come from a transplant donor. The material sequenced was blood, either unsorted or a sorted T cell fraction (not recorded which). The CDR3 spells CASSLIASGGNEQFF. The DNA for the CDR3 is TGCGCCAGCAGCTTGATTGCTAGCGGGGGTAATGAGCAGTTCTTC.